Described below is a single T cell receptor beta chain sequence and its context. Its ends do not fully match the called genes, so a read error is possible. Measured with immunoSEQ multiplex PCR; TCRdb has only the in-frame clones, and not every one. The sample lists approximately 52,000 clones, 86% occurring once. These data originate in a study of T cells after posttransplantation cyclophosphamide. Germline CDR1 is SQVTM and CDR2 is ANQGSEA. The CDR3 covers 14 residues. Sequenced sample: PBMCs. The chain combines TRBV29-1 with TRBJ2-2; tentative D call: TRBD2 (6 bases). The receptor was isolated from a man aged 25-45 years with a blood cancer, CMV-positive, and with a related stem cell donor. As DNA, the CDR3 is TGCAGCGTTGATAGCGGTTCGGCCACCGGGGCGCTGTTTTTT. Translating it yields CSVDSGSATGALFF.